The source of this T cell receptor (beta chain) is a study of blood T cell repertoires in COVID-19. Study background: T cells, B-cell-depleted T cells, or PBMCs provided the cDNA or gDNA that served as material.

The CDR3 is 15 residues long. Germline CDR1 reads LNHDA; CDR2 reads SQIVND (reference sequence). With 5 bases clipped from V and 9 bases from J, the junction kept 4 bases outside the gene matches. Per the original methods: Amplification of reference gene primers provided the estimated nucleated cell counts. The data were produced by immunoSEQ multiplex PCR, yet TCRdb's version contains in-frame clones alone and is incomplete. The V and J calls and clone size come from that table; D and trimming were worked out from the DNA. The table shows about 130,000 clones, with about four fifths occurring only once.

The V gene is TRBV19, the J gene TRBJ2-1; 16 nucleotides agree with TRBD2. This receptor was identified in a man aged 35 to 55 with active or convalescent COVID-19. The sequenced material came from peripheral blood. The CDR3 protein is CASSGTSGGGGEQFF. For the CDR3, the DNA is TGTGCCAGTAGTGGGACTAGCGGGGGGGGTGGTGAGCAGTTCTTC.